This entry is about one TCR beta chain. This clonotype was counted ten times or more. Its binding antigen is unknown. Per-base qualities were not stored, and no clone one base away is much larger. A patient counted as having stable Graves' hyperthyroidism if no progression to ophthalmopathy occurred over 18 months of follow-up. Hyperthyroidism patients were aged 18 to 65 years and newly diagnosed, with disease duration of less than 2 months. Any patient with an uncontrolled infection, another autoimmune disease, pregnancy or lactation was excluded. Clinical symptoms, serum thyroxine and TRAb, thyroid ultrasound, and orbital computed tomography formed the basis for the diagnoses. PBMCs were isolated from 8 to 10 ml of fresh peripheral blood by Ficoll-Paque density gradient centrifugation. Trizol reagent was used to extract total RNA, and RNA quality was then checked on an Agilent 2100 Bioanalyzer. The data belong to a study of T cells in Graves' hyperthyroidism and ophthalmopathy (dated by TCRdb to about 2019). Notes on the research overall: Peripheral blood samples were taken at initial diagnosis, before any treatment was given. To identify TCR V-J signatures that set the groups apart, the researchers used a discovery cohort of 90 to 100 patients, made up of around 40 with Graves' ophthalmopathy and about 60 with stable Graves' hyperthyroidism. The roughly 90 discovery patients were divided at random into training and test sets in a 7:3 ratio. In addition, the study compared T-cell repertoires in thyroid tissue and in blood from about 6 Graves' hyperthyroidism patients. The paper describes TCR Vbeta CDR3 sequencing of fewer than 150 peripheral blood samples, made up of about 41 ophthalmopathy patients, 70 to 80 hyperthyroidism patients and 17 progressor patients. After sampling, hyperthyroidism patients received methimazole starting at 30 mg daily, and ophthalmopathy patients received high-dose intravenous methylprednisolone. Prospective prediction of ophthalmopathy was tested in an independent validation cohort of 18 to 20 hyperthyroidism patients and around 16 patients who later progressed to ophthalmopathy.

CDR1 SEHNR and CDR2 FQNEAQ are derived from the germline V gene (reference sequence). CDR3 length: 13 amino acids, cysteine to phenylalanine. Only the CDR3 portion is preserved as DNA: 39 bases, with reading frame beginning at the first base. Trimming at the junction amounts to 10 bases on V and 0 bases on J, and the germline ends lie 9 bases apart. TCR beta CDR3 regions were amplified from RNA transcripts. A first-round RT-PCR of the TCR CDR3 used the HTBI primer set with the Qiagen OneStep RT-PCR kit. Libraries were constructed in a second round of multiplex PCR, after which size selection and purification were performed. Paired-end sequencing of the libraries was performed with 100 bp reads on an Illumina HiSeq2000. The published analysis was carried out like this. Raw data were processed with SOAPnuke, discarding reads with adapters, uncalled bases, mean Phred below 15, or no exact constant-primer or identifier match. COPE v1.2.5 was used to merge high-quality paired reads, and clonotypes were defined as unique nucleotide sequences. MiTCR v1.1 was used to align clonotypes to the IMGT TRBV, TRBD and TRBJ reference segments. Analysis was restricted to V-J combinations with a frequency above 0.0001, which covered about 99% of repertoires. The TCS score was defined as the ratio of F50 (clonal expansion) to E x V (chaos), calculated using BLOSUM62-based TCRdist between CDR3 peptides within each V-J. Welch's t-statistics and random forest reduced around 510 V-J features to fewer than 15, which were used in a naive Bayes classifier (R e1071). TCRdb's own reprocessing of the public reads used fastp at Q25 and MiXCR and kept productive beta chains. Rows matching on CDR3 protein sequence are summarized as one entry with the most common DNA and genes. The V and J calls follow TCRdb's processing rather than the paper's. The sample contains 700,000 or so distinct CDR3 sequences, 15% to 20% of them found a single time. Approximately 8.4% of the sample is taken by the ten largest.

Results the study describes overall, beyond this receptor: A model built on a 13 V-J signature distinguished ophthalmopathy from stable hyperthyroidism, reaching approximately 89% sensitivity and 81% to 83% specificity in cross-validation and 80%/75% in testing. Most expanded thyroid clonotypes (frequency above 0.001) were also found in blood, which suggests that blood repertoires may mirror thyroid immune responses. No statistical method was used to fix the sample size in advance, and group allocation was not hidden from the investigators. In validation, the model predicted progression to ophthalmopathy with 65% to 71% sensitivity and approximately 74% specificity, a median of 6.5 months before onset.

Material for sequencing was blood. The chain is encoded by TRBV7-9 joined to TRBJ2-2, with the D assignment possibly TRBD1 or TRBD2, given 5 matching bases for each. The clonotype originates from a young man with Graves' hyperthyroidism. The encoded CDR3 is CATGTANTGELFF. In nucleotides, the sequence is TGTGCCACGGGGACGGCGAACACCGGGGAGCTGTTTTTT.